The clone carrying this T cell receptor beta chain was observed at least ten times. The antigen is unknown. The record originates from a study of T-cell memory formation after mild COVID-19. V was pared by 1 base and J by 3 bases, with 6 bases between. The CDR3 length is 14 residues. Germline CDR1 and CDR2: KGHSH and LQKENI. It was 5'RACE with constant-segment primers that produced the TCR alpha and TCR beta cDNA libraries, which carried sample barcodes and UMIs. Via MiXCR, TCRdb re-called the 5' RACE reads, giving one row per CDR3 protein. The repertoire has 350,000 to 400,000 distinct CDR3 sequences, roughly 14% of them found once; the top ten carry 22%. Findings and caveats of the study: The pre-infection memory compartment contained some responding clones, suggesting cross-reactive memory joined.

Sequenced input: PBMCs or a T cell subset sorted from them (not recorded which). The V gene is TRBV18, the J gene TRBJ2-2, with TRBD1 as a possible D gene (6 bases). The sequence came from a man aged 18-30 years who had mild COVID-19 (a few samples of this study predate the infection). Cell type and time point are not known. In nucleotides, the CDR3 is TGTGCCAGCTCACCACGGACAGACACCGGGGAGCTGTTTTTT. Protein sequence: CASSPRTDTGELFF.